This entry features one T cell receptor (beta chain) sequence. No antigen is known for it. Trimming stripped 4 bases from V and 7 bases from J, with 17 bases between. This CDR3 region has 15 residues. Germline CDR1 reads SEHNR; CDR2 reads FQNEAQ (reference sequence). The sample comes from a study of T cell responses to AZD1222 COVID-19 vaccine. Overall study results and limits: Most donors were white British and more were female, and clonal diversity was possibly underestimated.

Profiling relied on immunoSEQ multiplex PCR, and the TCRdb table lists in-frame clones only, not all of them. The sample gives roughly 95,000 clones, around nine tenths of which show up once; about 3% is in the top ten. This sequence was found in an adult in good health. The rearrangement links TRBV7-9 to TRBJ2-1; possibly TRBD2 for D (6 bases). Sequences were derived from peripheral blood, sampled on day 0 of AZD1222 vaccination. CDR3 nucleotide sequence: TGTGCCAGCAGCTCCTGGAGGGGAAAGGAGAATGAGCAGTTCTTC. Protein: CASSSWRGKENEQFF. The full variable domain, its missing parts supplied by reference TRBV7-9 and TRBJ2-1, is DTGVSQNPRHKITKRGQNVTFRCDPISEHNRLYWYRQTLGQGPEFLTYFQNEAQLEKSRLLSDRFSAERPKGSFSTLEIQRTEQGDSAMYLCASSSWRGKENEQFFGPGTRLTVL.